This section outlines one T cell receptor (beta chain) sequence together with its context. Libraries were UMI-labeled 5' RACE TRB cDNA. For each CDR3 protein, TCRdb gives one entry from its re-call of the 5' RACE reads, without DNA. This table lists approximately 74,000 distinct CDR3 sequences. These data come from a study of CXCR3-negative and CXCR3-positive naive CD8 T cells. CDR3 length: 13 amino acids. The chain is built from TRBV21-1 and TRBJ2-7. TRBV21-1 is termed a pseudogene. This receptor was obtained from a human donor in good health. Some clones in this sample may be carry-over from other donors' samples. The sequencing input was naive CXCR3- CD8+ T cells from blood. Indicated subset: CD45RO-CCR7+CD27+CD95- naive CD8+ T cells lacking CXCR3 (TNR3-). CDR3 region: CASSKRKGYEQYF.